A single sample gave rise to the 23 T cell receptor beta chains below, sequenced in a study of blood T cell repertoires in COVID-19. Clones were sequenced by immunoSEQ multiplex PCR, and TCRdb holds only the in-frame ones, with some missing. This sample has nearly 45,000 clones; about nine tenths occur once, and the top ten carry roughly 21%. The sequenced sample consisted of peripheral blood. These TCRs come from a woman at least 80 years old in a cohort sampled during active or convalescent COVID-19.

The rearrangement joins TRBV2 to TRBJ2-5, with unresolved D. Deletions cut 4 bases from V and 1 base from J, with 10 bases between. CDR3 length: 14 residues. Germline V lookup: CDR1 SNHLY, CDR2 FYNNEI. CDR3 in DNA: TGTGCCAGCAGTGGCAGGTCCGGCCAAGAGACCCAGTACTTC. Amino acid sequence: CASSGRSGQETQYF.

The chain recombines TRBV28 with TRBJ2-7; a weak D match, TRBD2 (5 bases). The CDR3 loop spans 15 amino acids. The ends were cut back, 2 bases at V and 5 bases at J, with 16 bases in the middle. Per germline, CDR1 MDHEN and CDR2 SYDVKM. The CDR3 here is CASSLRQGLGDEQYF. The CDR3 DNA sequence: TGTGCCAGCAGTTTACGGCAAGGACTCGGGGACGAGCAGTACTTC.

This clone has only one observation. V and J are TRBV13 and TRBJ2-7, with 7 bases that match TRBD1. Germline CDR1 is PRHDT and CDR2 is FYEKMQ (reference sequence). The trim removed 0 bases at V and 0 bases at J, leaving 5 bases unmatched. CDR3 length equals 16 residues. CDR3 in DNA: TGTGCCAGCAGCTTAGGAGGGGGCAGGTACTCCTACGAGCAGTACTTC. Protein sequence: CASSLGGGRYSYEQYF.

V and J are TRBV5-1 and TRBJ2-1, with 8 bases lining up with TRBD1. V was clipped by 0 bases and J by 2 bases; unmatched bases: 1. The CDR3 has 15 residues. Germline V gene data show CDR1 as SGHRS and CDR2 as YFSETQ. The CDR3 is CASSLVTGAYNEQFF. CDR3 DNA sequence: TGCGCCAGCAGCTTGGTGACAGGGGCCTACAATGAGCAGTTCTTC.

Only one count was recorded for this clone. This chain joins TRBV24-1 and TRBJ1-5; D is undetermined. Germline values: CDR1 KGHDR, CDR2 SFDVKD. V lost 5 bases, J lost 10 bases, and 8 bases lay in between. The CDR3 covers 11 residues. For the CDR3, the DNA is TGTGCCACCAGTGGAGGAGGTCCCCAGCATTTT. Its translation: CATSGGGPQHF.

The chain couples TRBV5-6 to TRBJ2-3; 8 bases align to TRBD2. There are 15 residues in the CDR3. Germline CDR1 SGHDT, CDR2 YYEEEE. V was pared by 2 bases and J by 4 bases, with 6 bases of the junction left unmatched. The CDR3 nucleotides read TGTGCCAGCAGCTTCGGGGGGGCCCGATCAGATACGCAGTATTTT. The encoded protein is CASSFGGARSDTQYF.

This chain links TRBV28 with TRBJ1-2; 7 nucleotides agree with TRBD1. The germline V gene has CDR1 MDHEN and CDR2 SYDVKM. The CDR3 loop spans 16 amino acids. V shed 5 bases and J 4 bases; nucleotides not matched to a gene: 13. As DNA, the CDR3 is TGTGCCAGCAGTACTAGGACAGGACAAACCCCCTATGGCTACACCTTC. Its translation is CASSTRTGQTPYGYTF.

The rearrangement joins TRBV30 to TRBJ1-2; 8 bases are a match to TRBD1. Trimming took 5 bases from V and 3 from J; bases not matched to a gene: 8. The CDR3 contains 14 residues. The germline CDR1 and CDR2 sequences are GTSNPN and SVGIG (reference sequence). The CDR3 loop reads CAWLGRGLYYGYTF. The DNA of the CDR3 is TGTGCCTGGTTGGGCAGGGGGCTTTACTATGGCTACACCTTC.

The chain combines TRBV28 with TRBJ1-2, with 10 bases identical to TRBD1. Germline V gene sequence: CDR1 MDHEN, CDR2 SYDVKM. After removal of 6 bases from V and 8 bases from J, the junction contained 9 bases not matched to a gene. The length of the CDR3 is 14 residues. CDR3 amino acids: CASRGDRGRLGYTF. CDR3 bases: TGTGCCAGCAGGGGGGACAGGGGCCGCCTAGGCTACACCTTC.

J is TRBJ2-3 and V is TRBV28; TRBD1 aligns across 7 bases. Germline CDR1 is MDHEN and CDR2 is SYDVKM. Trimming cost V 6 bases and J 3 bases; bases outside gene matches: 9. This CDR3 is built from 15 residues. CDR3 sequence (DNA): TGTGCCAGCAGGCCCGGACAGGCCTGGACAGATACGCAGTATTTT. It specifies CASRPGQAWTDTQYF.

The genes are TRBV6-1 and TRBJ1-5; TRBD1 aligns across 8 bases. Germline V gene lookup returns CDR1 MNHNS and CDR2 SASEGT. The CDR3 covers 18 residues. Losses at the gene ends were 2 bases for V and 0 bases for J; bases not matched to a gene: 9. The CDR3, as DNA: TGTGCCAGCAGTGAATCCACAGGGGGAGCGTATAGCAATCAGCCCCAGCATTTT. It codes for CASSESTGGAYSNQPQHF.

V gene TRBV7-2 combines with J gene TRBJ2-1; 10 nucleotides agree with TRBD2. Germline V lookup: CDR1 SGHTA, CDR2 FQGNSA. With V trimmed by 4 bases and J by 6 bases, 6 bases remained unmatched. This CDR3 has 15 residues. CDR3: CASSSSGGPLNEQFF. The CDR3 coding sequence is TGTGCCAGCAGCTCTAGCGGGGGCCCTCTCAATGAGCAGTTCTTC. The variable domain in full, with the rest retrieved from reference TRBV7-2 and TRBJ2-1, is GAGVSQSPSNKVTEKGKDVELRCDPISGHTALYWYRQSLGQGLEFLIYFQGNSAPDKSGLPSDRFSAERTGGSVSTLTIQRTQQEDSAVYLCASSSSGGPLNEQFFGPGTRLTVL.

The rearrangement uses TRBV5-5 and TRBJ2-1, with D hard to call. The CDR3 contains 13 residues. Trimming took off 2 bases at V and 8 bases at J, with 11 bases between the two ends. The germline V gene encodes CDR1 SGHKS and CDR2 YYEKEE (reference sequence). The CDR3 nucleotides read TGTGCCAGCAGCTTTTCTATTTATGATGAGCAGTTCTTC. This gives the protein CASSFSIYDEQFF.

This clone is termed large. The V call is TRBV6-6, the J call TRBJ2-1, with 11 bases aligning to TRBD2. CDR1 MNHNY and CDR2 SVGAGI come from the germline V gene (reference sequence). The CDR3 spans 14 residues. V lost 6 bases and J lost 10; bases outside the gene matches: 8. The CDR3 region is CASSPTGTSGEQFF. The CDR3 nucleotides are TGTGCCAGCAGCCCCACCGGGACTAGCGGAGAGCAGTTCTTC.

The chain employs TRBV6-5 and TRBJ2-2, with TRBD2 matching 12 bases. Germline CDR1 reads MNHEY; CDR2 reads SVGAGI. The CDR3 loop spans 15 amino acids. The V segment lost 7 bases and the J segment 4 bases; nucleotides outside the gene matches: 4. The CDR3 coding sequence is TGTGCCAGCACTTCTAGCGGGAGGGTCACCGGGGAGCTGTTTTTT. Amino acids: CASTSSGRVTGELFF.

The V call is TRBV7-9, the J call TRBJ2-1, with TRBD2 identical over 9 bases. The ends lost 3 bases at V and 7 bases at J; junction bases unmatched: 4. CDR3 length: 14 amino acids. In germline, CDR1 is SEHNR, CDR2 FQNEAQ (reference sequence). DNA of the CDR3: TGTGCCAGCAGCTTGGGACTAGCTGAGAATGAGCAGTTCTTC. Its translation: CASSLGLAENEQFF.

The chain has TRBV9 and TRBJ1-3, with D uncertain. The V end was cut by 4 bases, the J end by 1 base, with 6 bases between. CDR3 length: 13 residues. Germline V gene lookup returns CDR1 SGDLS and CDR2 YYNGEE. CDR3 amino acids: CASSMSSGNTIYF. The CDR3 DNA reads TGTGCCAGCAGCATGAGTTCTGGAAACACCATATATTTT. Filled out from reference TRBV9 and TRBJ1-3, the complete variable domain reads DSGVTQTPKHLITATGQRVTLRCSPRSGDLSVYWYQQSLDQGLQFLIQYYNGEERAKGNILERFSAQQFPDLHSELNLSSLELGDSALYFCASSMSSGNTIYFGEGSWLTVV.

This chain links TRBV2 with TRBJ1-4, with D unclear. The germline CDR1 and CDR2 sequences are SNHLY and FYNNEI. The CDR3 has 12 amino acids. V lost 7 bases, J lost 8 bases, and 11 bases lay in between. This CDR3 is CASKYTGEKLFF. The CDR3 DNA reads TGTGCCAGCAAGTACACGGGAGAAAAACTGTTTTTT. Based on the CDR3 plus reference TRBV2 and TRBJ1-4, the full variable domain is EPEVTQTPSHQVTQMGQEVILRCVPISNHLYFYWYRQILGQKVEFLVSFYNNEISEKSEIFDDQFSVERPDGSNFTLKIRSTKLEDSAMYFCASKYTGEKLFFGSGTQLSVL.

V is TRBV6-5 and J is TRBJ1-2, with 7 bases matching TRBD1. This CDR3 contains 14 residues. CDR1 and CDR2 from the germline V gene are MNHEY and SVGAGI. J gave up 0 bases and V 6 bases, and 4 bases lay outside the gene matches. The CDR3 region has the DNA TGTGCCAGCAGGGCCGGGACAGCTAACTATGGCTACACCTTC. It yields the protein CASRAGTANYGYTF.

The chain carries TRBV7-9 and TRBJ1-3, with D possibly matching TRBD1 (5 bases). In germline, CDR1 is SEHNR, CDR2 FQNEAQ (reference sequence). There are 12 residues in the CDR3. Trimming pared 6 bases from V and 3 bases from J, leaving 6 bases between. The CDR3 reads CASSQGGNTIYF. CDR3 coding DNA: TGTGCCAGCAGTCAGGGTGGAAACACCATATATTTT.

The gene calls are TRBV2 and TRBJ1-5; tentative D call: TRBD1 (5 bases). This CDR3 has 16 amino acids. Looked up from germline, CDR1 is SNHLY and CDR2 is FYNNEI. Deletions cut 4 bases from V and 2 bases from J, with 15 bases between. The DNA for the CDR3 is TGTGCCAGCAGTGGAGTCGGGGGAGCGGGCAATCAGCCCCAGCATTTT. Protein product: CASSGVGGAGNQPQHF. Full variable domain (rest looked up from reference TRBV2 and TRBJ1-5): EPEVTQTPSHQVTQMGQEVILRCVPISNHLYFYWYRQILGQKVEFLVSFYNNEISEKSEIFDDQFSVERPDGSNFTLKIRSTKLEDSAMYFCASSGVGGAGNQPQHFGDGTRLSIL.

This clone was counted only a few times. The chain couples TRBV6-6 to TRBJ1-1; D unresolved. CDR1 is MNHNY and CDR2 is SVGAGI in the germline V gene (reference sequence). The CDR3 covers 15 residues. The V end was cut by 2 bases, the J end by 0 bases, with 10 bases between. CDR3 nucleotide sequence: TGTGCCAGCAGTTACGGCAGATATATGAACACTGAAGCTTTCTTT. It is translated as CASSYGRYMNTEAFF.

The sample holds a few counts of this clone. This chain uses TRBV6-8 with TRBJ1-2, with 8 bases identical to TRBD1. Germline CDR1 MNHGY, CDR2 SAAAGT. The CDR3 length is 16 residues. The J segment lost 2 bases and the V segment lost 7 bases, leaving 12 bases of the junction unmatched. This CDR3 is CASNFYRDRTNYGYTF. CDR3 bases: TGTGCCAGCAATTTCTACCGGGACAGGACCAACTATGGCTACACCTTC.